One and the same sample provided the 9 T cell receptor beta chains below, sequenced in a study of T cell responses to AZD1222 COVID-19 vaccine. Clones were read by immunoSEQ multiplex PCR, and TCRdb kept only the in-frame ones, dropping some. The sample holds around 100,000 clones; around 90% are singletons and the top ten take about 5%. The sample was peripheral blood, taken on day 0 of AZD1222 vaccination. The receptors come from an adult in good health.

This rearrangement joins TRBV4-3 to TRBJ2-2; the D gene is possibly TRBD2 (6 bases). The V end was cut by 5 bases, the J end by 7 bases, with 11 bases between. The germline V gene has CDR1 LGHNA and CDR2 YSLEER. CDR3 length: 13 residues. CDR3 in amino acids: CASSIPGDGELFF. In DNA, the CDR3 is TGCGCCAGCAGCATCCCGGGGGACGGGGAGCTGTTTTTT.

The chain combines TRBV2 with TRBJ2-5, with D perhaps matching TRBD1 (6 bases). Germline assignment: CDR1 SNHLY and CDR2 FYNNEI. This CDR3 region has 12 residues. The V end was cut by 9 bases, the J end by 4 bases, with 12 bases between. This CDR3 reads CASKMTGETQYF. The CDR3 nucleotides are TGTGCCAGTAAGATGACAGGAGAGACCCAGTACTTC.

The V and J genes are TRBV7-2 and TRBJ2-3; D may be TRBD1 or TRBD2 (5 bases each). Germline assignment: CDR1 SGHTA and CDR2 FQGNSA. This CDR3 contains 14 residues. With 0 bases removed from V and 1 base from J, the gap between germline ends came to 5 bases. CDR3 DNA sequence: TGTGCCAGCAGCTTAGCGGGGGGCACAGATACGCAGTATTTT. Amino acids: CASSLAGGTDTQYF.

CDR3 sequence (DNA): TGTGCCAGCAGTTACTCGGGACTGAGCTCCTACGAGCAGTACTTC. It is translated as CASSYSGLSSYEQYF. The chain has TRBV6-5 and TRBJ2-7, with D possibly TRBD2 on 6 matching bases. Germline V CDR1 and CDR2: MNHEY, SVGAGI. The CDR3 has 15 amino acids. V lost 0 bases and J lost 0, with 9 bases in between.

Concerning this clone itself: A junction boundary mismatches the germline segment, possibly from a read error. This chain's CDR3 is CASSFSAWALF. In nucleotides, the CDR3 is TGTGCCAGCAGCTTTTCGGCGTGGGCCCTCTTC. The V call is TRBV7-8, the J call TRBJ2-1, with D unclear. The CDR3 loop spans 11 amino acids. Germline V gives CDR1 SGHVS, CDR2 FQNEAQ.

This CDR3 is CASSLAQGGRLNTEAFF. CDR3 bases: TGTGCCAGCAGTTTGGCCCAAGGGGGAAGGCTTAACACTGAAGCTTTCTTT. J is TRBJ1-1 and V is TRBV28, with D perhaps matching TRBD1 (6 bases). The CDR3 contains 17 residues. CDR1 MDHEN and CDR2 SYDVKM come from the germline V gene. V was pared by 3 bases and J by 2 bases, with 19 bases between.

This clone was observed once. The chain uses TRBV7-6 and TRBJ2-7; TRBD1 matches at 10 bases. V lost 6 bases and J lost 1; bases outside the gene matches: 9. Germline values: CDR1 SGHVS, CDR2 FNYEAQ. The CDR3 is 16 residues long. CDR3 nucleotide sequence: TGTGCCAGCAGAGCCATGGGACAGGGGTCTTCCTACGAGCAGTACTTC. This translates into CASRAMGQGSSYEQYF.

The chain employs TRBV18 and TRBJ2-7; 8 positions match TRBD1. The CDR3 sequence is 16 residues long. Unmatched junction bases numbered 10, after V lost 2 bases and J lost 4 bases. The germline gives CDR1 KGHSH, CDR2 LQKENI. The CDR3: CASSPVDRGTRYEQYF. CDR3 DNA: TGTGCCAGCTCACCAGTTGACAGGGGCACCCGGTACGAGCAGTACTTC.

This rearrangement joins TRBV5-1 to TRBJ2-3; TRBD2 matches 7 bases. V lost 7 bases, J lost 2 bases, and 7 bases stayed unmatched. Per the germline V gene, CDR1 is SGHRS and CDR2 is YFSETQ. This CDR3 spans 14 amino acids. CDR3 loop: CASGKGLPTDTQYF. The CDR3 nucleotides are TGCGCCAGCGGCAAGGGACTACCCACAGATACGCAGTATTTT.